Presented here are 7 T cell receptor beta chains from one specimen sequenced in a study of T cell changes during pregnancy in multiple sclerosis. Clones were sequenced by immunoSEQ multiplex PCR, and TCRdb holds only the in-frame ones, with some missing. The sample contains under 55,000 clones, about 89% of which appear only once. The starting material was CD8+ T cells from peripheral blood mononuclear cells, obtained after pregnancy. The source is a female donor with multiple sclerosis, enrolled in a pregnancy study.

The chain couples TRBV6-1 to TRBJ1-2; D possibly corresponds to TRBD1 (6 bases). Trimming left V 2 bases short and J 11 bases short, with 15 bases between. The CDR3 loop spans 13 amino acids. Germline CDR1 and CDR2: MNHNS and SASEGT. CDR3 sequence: CASSEWNREGYTF. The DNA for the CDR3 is TGTGCCAGCAGTGAATGGAACAGGGAGGGTTACACCTTC.

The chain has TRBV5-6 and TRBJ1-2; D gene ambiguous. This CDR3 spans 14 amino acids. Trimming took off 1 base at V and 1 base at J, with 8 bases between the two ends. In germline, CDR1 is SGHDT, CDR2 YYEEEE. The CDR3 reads CASSLYPGNYGYTF. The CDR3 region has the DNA TGTGCCAGCAGCTTGTACCCGGGTAACTATGGCTACACCTTC.

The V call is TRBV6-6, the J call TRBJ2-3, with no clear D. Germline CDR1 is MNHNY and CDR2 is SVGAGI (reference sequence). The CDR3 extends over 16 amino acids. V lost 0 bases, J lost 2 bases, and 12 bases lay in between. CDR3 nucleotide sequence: TGTGCCAGCAGTTACTCGGGCAGCCATGCCACAGATACGCAGTATTTT. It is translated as CASSYSGSHATDTQYF.

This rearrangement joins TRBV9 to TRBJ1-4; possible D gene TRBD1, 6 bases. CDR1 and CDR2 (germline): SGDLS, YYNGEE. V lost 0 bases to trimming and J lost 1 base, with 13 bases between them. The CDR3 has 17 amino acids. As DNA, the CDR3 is TGTGCCAGCAGCGTAGACCCAGGGGCGGGAACTAATGAAAAACTGTTTTTT. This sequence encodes CASSVDPGAGTNEKLFF.

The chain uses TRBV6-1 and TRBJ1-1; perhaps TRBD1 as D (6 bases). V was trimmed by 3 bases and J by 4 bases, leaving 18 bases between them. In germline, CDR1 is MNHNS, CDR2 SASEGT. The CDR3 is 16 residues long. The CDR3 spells CASSDDQGFVGTEAFF. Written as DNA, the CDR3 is TGTGCCAGCAGTGACGACCAGGGGTTTGTGGGCACTGAAGCTTTCTTT.

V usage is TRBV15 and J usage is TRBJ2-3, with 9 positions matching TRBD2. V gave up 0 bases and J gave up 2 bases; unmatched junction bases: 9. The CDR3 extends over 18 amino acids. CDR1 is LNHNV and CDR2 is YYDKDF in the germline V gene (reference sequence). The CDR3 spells CATSRDVIAGDLTDTQYF. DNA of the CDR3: TGTGCCACCAGCAGAGATGTGATAGCGGGGGACCTCACAGATACGCAGTATTTT. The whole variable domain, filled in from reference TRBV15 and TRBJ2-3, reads DAMVIQNPRYQVTQFGKPVTLSCSQTLNHNVMYWYQQKSSQAPKLLFHYYDKDFNNEADTPDNFQSRRPNTSFCFLDIRSPGLGDTAMYLCATSRDVIAGDLTDTQYFGPGTRLTVL.

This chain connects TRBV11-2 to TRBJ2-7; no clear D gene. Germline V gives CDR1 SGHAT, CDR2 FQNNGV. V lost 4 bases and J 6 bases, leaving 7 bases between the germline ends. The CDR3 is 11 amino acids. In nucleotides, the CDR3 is TGTGCCAGCAGCTCCAGTTTCGAGCAGTACTTC. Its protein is CASSSSFEQYF.